This passage covers 5 T cell receptor beta chains from one sample sequenced in a study of T-cell memory formation after mild COVID-19. One entry per CDR3 protein, called by TCRdb with MiXCR from the 5' RACE reads. Seen here are some 450,000 distinct CDR3 sequences, roughly 18% observed once, and the top ten hold 20% to 25%. Material for sequencing was PBMCs or a T cell subset sorted from them (not recorded which). All receptors derive from a man aged 18 to 29 who had mild COVID-19 (a few samples of this study predate the infection). Cell type and time point are not known.

The rearrangement uses TRBV5-1 and TRBJ1-2, with TRBD1 identical over 7 bases. Germline CDR1 SGHRS, CDR2 YFSETQ. Losses at the gene ends were 4 bases for V and 11 bases for J; bases not matched to a gene: 14. The CDR3 sequence is 14 residues long. As DNA, the CDR3 is TGCGCCAGCAGCCCAGGAGAGGGGGCGCGGGGATACACCTTC. It specifies CASSPGEGARGYTF.

This clonotype was detected many times. CDR3 loop: CASSTQAKETQYF. CDR3 nucleotide sequence: TGTGCCAGCAGCACACAGGCGAAAGAGACCCAGTACTTC. This sequence joins TRBV7-2 and TRBJ2-5, with a possible D match to TRBD1 (5 bases). V was trimmed by 5 bases and J by 3 bases, leaving 10 bases between them. The germline gives CDR1 SGHTA, CDR2 FQGNSA. This CDR3 has 13 amino acids.

This clonotype has only a few counts. The V call is TRBV7-2, the J call TRBJ2-4, with 7 nucleotides matching TRBD1. Germline loops: CDR1 SGHTA, CDR2 FQGNSA. The CDR3 loop spans 15 amino acids. Trimming cost V 3 bases and J 8 bases; bases outside gene matches: 10. The CDR3 reads CASSFRPGTGDIQYF. For the CDR3, the DNA is TGTGCCAGCAGCTTCCGGCCCGGAACAGGGGACATTCAGTACTTC.

The sample holds many counts of this clonotype. V and J are TRBV5-1 and TRBJ1-1; D remains ambiguous. Germline values: CDR1 SGHRS, CDR2 YFSETQ. V lost 1 base, J lost 1 base, and 11 bases lay in between. This CDR3 contains 15 residues. CDR3 sequence (DNA): TGCGCCAGCAGCTTGTCCTTGGCAGAGAACACTGAAGCTTTCTTT. It specifies CASSLSLAENTEAFF.

A remark on this clonotype: A much larger clone differs from this one at a single base, so this may be a read error. V is TRBV7-2 and J is TRBJ1-5, with D hard to call. This CDR3 is built from 14 residues. CDR1 is SGHTA and CDR2 is FQGNSA in the germline V gene. V shed 0 bases and J shed 1 base, with 4 bases lying between them. The CDR3 is CASSLATSNQPQHF. CDR3 nucleotide sequence: TGTGCCAGCAGCTTAGCCACCAGCAATCAGCCCCAGCATTTT.